A single sample gave rise to the 5 T cell receptor beta chains below, sequenced in a study of shared clonotypes between healthy human individuals. Profiled with immunoSEQ multiplex PCR; TCRdb holds only in-frame clones, not every one. The data hold over a million clones, with approximately 80% observed a single time. Sequenced material: memory CD4+ T cells from PBMCs. Subset meaning: CD45RA-negative fraction. These receptors came from a man between 18 and 29 years old in good health. Some clones in this sample may be carry-over from other donors' samples.

This clone appeared a single time. An end of the junction differs from the germline gene, which may be a read error. The chain links TRBV5-6 to TRBJ1-2, with D hard to call. Looked up from germline, CDR1 is SGHDT and CDR2 is YYEEEE. The CDR3 sequence is 12 residues long. The CDR3 reads CASSLDPGALLF. The CDR3, as DNA: TGTGCCAGCAGCTTGGACCCAGGAGCCCTTCTGTTC.

As regards this clone: Germline and junction disagree at one end, which may indicate a read error. The gene calls are TRBV30 and TRBJ1-3; D is possibly TRBD1 (5 bases). There are 12 residues in the CDR3. Germline-derived CDR1 and CDR2 are GTSNPN and SVGIG (reference sequence). The CDR3 nucleotides read TGTGCCTGGGGGGCCCCTGGGAACACCATATATTTT. Protein product: CAWGAPGNTIYF.

J is TRBJ2-3 and V is TRBV28, with TRBD1 as a possible D gene (6 bases). The CDR3 consists of 18 residues. Germline V gene data show CDR1 as MDHEN and CDR2 as SYDVKM. Trimming shortened V by 3 bases and J by 4 bases, and 23 bases separated the two germline ends. The DNA for the CDR3 is TGTGCCAGCAGTTTCCCGTCGTTGGCAGGGGAAGGTCCAGATACGCAGTATTTT. Translating it yields CASSFPSLAGEGPDTQYF.

This chain joins TRBV5-4 and TRBJ2-6; the D gene is possibly TRBD2 (5 bases). The CDR3 is 12 amino acids. Germline CDR1 SGHNT, CDR2 YYREEE (reference sequence). With 9 bases removed from V and 2 bases from J, the gap between germline ends came to 6 bases. CDR3 bases: TGTGCCACCGGGGCTGGGGCCAACGTCCTGACTTTC. This gives the protein CATGAGANVLTF.

V is TRBV11-2 and J is TRBJ1-2; 7 bases line up with TRBD1. Germline V CDR1 and CDR2: SGHAT, FQNNGV. The V segment lost 3 bases and the J segment 4 bases; nucleotides outside the gene matches: 2. This CDR3 has 13 residues. CDR3: CASSLDRLYGYTF. CDR3 in DNA: TGTGCCAGCAGCTTGGACAGGCTCTATGGCTACACCTTC.